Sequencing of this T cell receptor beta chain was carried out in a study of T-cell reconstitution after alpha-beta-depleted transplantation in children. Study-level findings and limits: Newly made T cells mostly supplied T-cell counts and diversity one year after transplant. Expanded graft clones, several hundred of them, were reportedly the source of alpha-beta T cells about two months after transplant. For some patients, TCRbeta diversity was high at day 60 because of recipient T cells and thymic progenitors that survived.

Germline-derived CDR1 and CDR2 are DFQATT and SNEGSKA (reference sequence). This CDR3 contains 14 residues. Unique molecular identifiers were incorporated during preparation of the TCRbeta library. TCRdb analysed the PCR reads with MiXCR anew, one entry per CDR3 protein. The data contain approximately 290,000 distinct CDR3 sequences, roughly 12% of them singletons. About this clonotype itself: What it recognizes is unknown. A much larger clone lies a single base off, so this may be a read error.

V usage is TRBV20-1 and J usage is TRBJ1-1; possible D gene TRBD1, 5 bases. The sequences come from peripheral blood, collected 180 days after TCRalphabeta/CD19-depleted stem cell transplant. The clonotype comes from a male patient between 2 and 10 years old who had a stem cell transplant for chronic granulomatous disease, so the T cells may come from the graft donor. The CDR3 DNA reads TGCAGTGCTTACGGGACCCTACGGAACACTGAAGCTTACTTT. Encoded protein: CSAYGTLRNTEAYF.